Sequencing of this T cell receptor beta chain was carried out in a study of CD8 T cells in ankylosing spondylitis. V dropped 3 bases and J dropped 4; count of bases not matched to a gene: 11. This CDR3 contains 16 residues. Germline assignment: CDR1 SGHRS and CDR2 YFSETQ. Broader study findings: CD8+ by phenotype, disease-linked clones were relatively rare in peripheral blood. A TCR beta motif of 8 or 9 highly homologous variants appeared characteristic of ankylosing spondylitis blood.

About this clonotype: Antigen specificity is unknown.

TCRdb called the 5' RACE reads again in MiXCR, with one record for every CDR3 protein. The sample has about 540,000 distinct CDR3 sequences, over 9.5% seen once. Sequencing used blood, either unsorted or a sorted T cell fraction (not recorded which). The chain employs TRBV5-1 and TRBJ2-5; 8 nucleotides align to TRBD1. The TCR comes from a male donor with ankylosing spondylitis. The CDR3 is CASSSDGNTGGETQYF. DNA for the CDR3: TGCGCCAGCAGCTCAGACGGGAACACAGGGGGAGAGACCCAGTACTTC.